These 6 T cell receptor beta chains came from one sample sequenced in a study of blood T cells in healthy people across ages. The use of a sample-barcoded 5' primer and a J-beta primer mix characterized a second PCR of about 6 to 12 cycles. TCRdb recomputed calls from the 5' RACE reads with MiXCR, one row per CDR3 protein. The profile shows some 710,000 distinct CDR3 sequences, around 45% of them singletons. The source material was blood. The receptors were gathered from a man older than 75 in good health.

CDR3 coding DNA: TGCGCCAGCAGCCAAGATTTAATTGGGGCCAACGTCCTGACTTTC. This codes for CASSQDLIGANVLTF. This chain uses TRBV4-3 with TRBJ2-6; no clear D gene. Trimming left V 0 bases short and J 3 bases short, with 6 bases between. Germline CDR1 is LGHNA and CDR2 is YSLEER. The length of the CDR3 is 15 residues.

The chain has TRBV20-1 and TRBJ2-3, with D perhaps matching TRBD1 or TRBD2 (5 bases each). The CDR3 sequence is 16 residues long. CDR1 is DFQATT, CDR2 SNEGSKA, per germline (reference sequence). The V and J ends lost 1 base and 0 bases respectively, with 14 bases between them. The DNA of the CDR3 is TGCAGTGCTAGAGGGGGGAGTTTTCCTAGCACAGATACGCAGTATTTT. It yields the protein CSARGGSFPSTDTQYF.

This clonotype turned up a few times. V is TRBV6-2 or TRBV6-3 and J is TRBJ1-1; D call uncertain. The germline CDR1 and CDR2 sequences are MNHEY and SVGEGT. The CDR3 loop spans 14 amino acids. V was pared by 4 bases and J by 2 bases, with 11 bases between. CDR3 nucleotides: TGTGCCAGCAGTTCGTGGTCAGTAAACACTGAAGCTTTCTTT. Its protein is CASSSWSVNTEAFF.

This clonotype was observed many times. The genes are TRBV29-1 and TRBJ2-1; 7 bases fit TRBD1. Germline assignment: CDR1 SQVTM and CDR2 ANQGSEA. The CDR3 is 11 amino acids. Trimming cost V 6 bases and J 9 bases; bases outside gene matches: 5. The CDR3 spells CSVAGTAEQFF. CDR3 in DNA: TGCAGCGTCGCCGGGACAGCTGAGCAGTTCTTC.

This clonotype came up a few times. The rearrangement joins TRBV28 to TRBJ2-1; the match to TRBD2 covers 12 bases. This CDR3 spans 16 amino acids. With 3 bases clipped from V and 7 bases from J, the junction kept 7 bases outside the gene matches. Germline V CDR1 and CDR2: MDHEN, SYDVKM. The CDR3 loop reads CASSFLTSGRTNEQFF. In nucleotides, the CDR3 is TGTGCCAGCAGTTTCTTGACTAGCGGGAGAACGAATGAGCAGTTCTTC.

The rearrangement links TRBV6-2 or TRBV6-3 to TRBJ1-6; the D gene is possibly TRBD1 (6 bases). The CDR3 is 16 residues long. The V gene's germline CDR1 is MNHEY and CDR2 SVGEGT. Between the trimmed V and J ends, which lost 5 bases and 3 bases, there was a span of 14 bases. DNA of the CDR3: TGTGCCAGCAGTCCCCGGGACACCGACTATAATTCACCCCTCCACTTT. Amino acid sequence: CASSPRDTDYNSPLHF.